These T cell receptor beta chains were read from a single sample in a study of regulatory T cells in long-lasting Graves disease. TCRdb passed the multiplex PCR reads through MiXCR, listing each CDR3 protein once. The sample contains almost 450,000 distinct CDR3 sequences, over 15% of which appear only once. These same records also appear under a second study, on T cells in Graves' hyperthyroidism and ophthalmopathy.

This material consisted of peripheral blood mononuclear cells (PBMCs), taken at new diagnosis, from a patient treated with antithyroid drugs. All receptors derive from a woman in her 30s with Graves disease. Both conserved end residues are part of each CDR3. The order of the fields is V gene, clone size, D gene, J gene, CDR3 DNA, CDR3 protein. The D gene is left open where the match is weak. Size tells how often a clone was seen (once, few, many) or the class of an expanded clone, and some rows leave it out.

V: TRBV2
size: once
D: TRBD1
J: TRBJ1-1
DNA: TGTGCCAGCCCCCTAGACGGGACAGGGGGGAGCACTGAAGCTTTCTTT
CDR3: CASPLDGTGGSTEAFF

V: TRBV10-3
size: many
D: TRBD1
J: TRBJ2-1
DNA: TGTGCCATCTGCAGGGGACAGGGGGACAATGAGCAGTTCTTC
CDR3: CAICRGQGDNEQFF

V: TRBV27
size: few
D: NA
J: TRBJ1-6
DNA: TGTGCCAGCAGTTTGGGTAGGGGGTGGTCACCCCTCCACTTT
CDR3: CASSLGRGWSPLHF

V: TRBV27
size: many
D: NA
J: TRBJ2-5
DNA: TGTGCCAGCAGTTTATCGGCCCGGGGCCGGGAGACCCAGTACTTC
CDR3: CASSLSARGRETQYF

V: TRBV6-1
size: many
D: TRBD1
J: TRBJ1-4
DNA: TGTGCCAGCAGTGGGGGACAGTCACACCTGTTTTTT
CDR3: CASSGGQSHLFF

V: TRBV27
size: many
D: NA
J: TRBJ2-7
DNA: TGTGCCAGCAGAGCCCAGGGCTCCTACGAGCAGTACTTC
CDR3: CASRAQGSYEQYF

V: TRBV7-9
size: many
D: TRBD2
J: TRBJ2-7
DNA: TGTGCCAGCAGCCCGGGACTAGCGGGAGTCATTGAGCAGTACTTC
CDR3: CASSPGLAGVIEQYF

V: TRBV6-1
size: few
D: NA
J: TRBJ2-7
DNA: TGTGCCAGCAGCCCCATGGGAAACTACGAGCAGTACTTC
CDR3: CASSPMGNYEQYF

V: TRBV12-5
size: few
D: NA
J: TRBJ2-5
DNA: TGTGCTAGTGGTTTGAGCATACTCCAAGAGACCCAGTACTTC
CDR3: CASGLSILQETQYF

V: TRBV13
size: many
D: NA
J: TRBJ2-7
DNA: TGTGCCAGCAGCTTAGGGTGGCGGTTCTCCTACGAGCAGTACTTC
CDR3: CASSLGWRFSYEQYF

V: TRBV6-2/TRBV6-3
size: many
D: NA
J: TRBJ2-3
DNA: TGTGCCAGCAGTTATGCAGATACGCAGTATTTT
CDR3: CASSYADTQYF

V: TRBV9
size: NA
D: NA
J: TRBJ2-1
DNA: TGTGCCAGCAGCGCCCGGACCGCTCTCTCCAATGAGCAGTTCTTC
CDR3: CASSARTALSNEQFF

V: TRBV7-9
size: many
D: NA
J: TRBJ1-1
DNA: TGTGCCAGCAGCACAGGGTGGAACACTGAAGCTTTCTTT
CDR3: CASSTGWNTEAFF

V: TRBV7-9
size: many
D: NA
J: TRBJ1-1
DNA: TGTGCCAGCAGCAACAAAAAAACAGGGAACGAGTACGACACTGAAGCTTTCTTT
CDR3: CASSNKKTGNEYDTEAFF

V: TRBV4-1
size: NA
D: TRBD2
J: TRBJ2-1
DNA: TGCGCCAGCAGGATGGGACTAGCGGGGAACAATGAGCAGTTCTTC
CDR3: CASRMGLAGNNEQFF

V: TRBV29-1
size: few
D: NA
J: TRBJ2-3
DNA: TGCAGCGTTGGGGAGGTGGGAGTTGGCACAGATACGCAGTATTTT
CDR3: CSVGEVGVGTDTQYF

V: TRBV19
size: NA
D: TRBD2
J: TRBJ2-7
DNA: TGTGCCAGTAGTAGTTCGGGACTAGCGGGACCGTTCTACGAGCAGTACTTC
CDR3: CASSSSGLAGPFYEQYF

V: TRBV18
size: many
D: NA
J: TRBJ1-2
DNA: TGTGCCAGCTCACCACCGGCAGACAGAAACTATGGCTACACCTTC
CDR3: CASSPPADRNYGYTF

V: TRBV9
size: many
D: NA
J: TRBJ2-7
DNA: TGTGCCAGCAGCGAGGGGGCTAGCGACTCCTACGAGCAGTACTTC
CDR3: CASSEGASDSYEQYF

V: TRBV6-2/TRBV6-3
size: many
D: TRBD2
J: TRBJ2-1
DNA: TGTGCCAGCAGTTACCCCATAGCGGGAGGGGGGCAGTTCTTC
CDR3: CASSYPIAGGGQFF

V: TRBV6-2/TRBV6-3
size: NA
D: NA
J: TRBJ1-2
DNA: TGTGCCAGCAGTCACCCGGGCTATGGCTACACCTTC
CDR3: CASSHPGYGYTF

V: TRBV4-1
size: NA
D: NA
J: TRBJ2-5
DNA: TGCGCCAGCAGCCCCCGTGTGATACAAGAGACCCAGTACTTC
CDR3: CASSPRVIQETQYF

V: TRBV20-1
size: many
D: TRBD2
J: TRBJ2-5
DNA: TGCAGTGCTAAAGGGGAAGCGGGAGGGCTAACACCTCAAGAGACCCAGTACTTC
CDR3: CSAKGEAGGLTPQETQYF

V: TRBV5-1
size: NA
D: TRBD1
J: TRBJ2-7
DNA: TGCGCCAGCAGCATTGGGACAGGTTCCTACGAGCAGTACTTC
CDR3: CASSIGTGSYEQYF

V: TRBV18
size: many
D: NA
J: TRBJ1-2
DNA: TGTGCCAGCTCACCGATAGCCGGGGGCTATGGCTACACCTTC
CDR3: CASSPIAGGYGYTF

V: TRBV4-3
size: NA
D: NA
J: TRBJ2-2
DNA: TGCGCCAGCAGCCAAGAAAGCGCTGGCGCCGGGGAGCTGTTTTTT
CDR3: CASSQESAGAGELFF

V: TRBV6-2/TRBV6-3
size: many
D: NA
J: TRBJ2-1
DNA: TGTGCCAGCAGTGCCCTTAGGGCCGAGCAGTTCTTC
CDR3: CASSALRAEQFF

V: TRBV7-6
size: many
D: NA
J: TRBJ2-7
DNA: TGTGCCAGCAGCTTCGACAATGCCTACGAGCAGTACTTC
CDR3: CASSFDNAYEQYF

V: TRBV7-8
size: many
D: NA
J: TRBJ2-2
DNA: TGTGCCAGCAGCCTAGGCCTCTCCGGAACCGGGGAGCTGTTTTTT
CDR3: CASSLGLSGTGELFF

V: TRBV20-1
size: NA
D: TRBD2
J: TRBJ2-3
DNA: TGCAGTGCTAGAGATTTCGGCGGGAGCCAACTCACGTACACAGATACGCAGTATTTT
CDR3: CSARDFGGSQLTYTDTQYF

V: TRBV18
size: NA
D: NA
J: TRBJ2-1
DNA: TGTGCCAGCTCACCAGGAACGGGCTACGAGCAGTTCTTC
CDR3: CASSPGTGYEQFF

V: TRBV20-1
size: few
D: TRBD2
J: TRBJ2-1
DNA: TGCAGTGCCAAAGAAAGGAGGTTAGCGGGGAGGGCGCGCTCCTACAATGAGCAGTTCTTC
CDR3: CSAKERRLAGRARSYNEQFF

V: TRBV6-1
size: many
D: NA
J: TRBJ2-2
DNA: TGTGCCAGCAGACCGGGACTTTACACCGGGGAGCTGTTTTTT
CDR3: CASRPGLYTGELFF

V: TRBV6-1
size: few
D: NA
J: TRBJ1-1
DNA: TGTGCCAGCAGAGGTCAGGGGAGAGGGGAAGCTTTCTTT
CDR3: CASRGQGRGEAFF

V: TRBV18
size: many
D: TRBD2
J: TRBJ2-3
DNA: TGTGCCAGCTCATCGGGACTAGCGGGAGCAGATACGCAGTATTTT
CDR3: CASSSGLAGADTQYF

V: TRBV6-2/TRBV6-3
size: NA
D: NA
J: TRBJ1-5
DNA: TGTGCCAGCACCTCAGCGGGCGGTGGCAATCAGCCCCAGCATTTT
CDR3: CASTSAGGGNQPQHF

V: TRBV28
size: many
D: NA
J: TRBJ2-7
DNA: TGTGCCAGCAGTCCCCCCGCGGGCGGAGAGCAGTACTTC
CDR3: CASSPPAGGEQYF

V: TRBV28
size: NA
D: TRBD2
J: TRBJ2-1
DNA: TGTGCCAGCAGTTTTAGCGCAGCGGGGCTAAGGAATGAGCAGTTCTTC
CDR3: CASSFSAAGLRNEQFF

V: TRBV7-2
size: many
D: NA
J: TRBJ2-5
DNA: TGTGCCAGCAGCTTTGGCGGAAAAGAGACCCAGTACTTC
CDR3: CASSFGGKETQYF

V: TRBV11-1
size: many
D: NA
J: TRBJ2-6
DNA: TGTGCCAGCAGCTTGCGCTCTGGGGCCAACGTCCTGACTTTC
CDR3: CASSLRSGANVLTF

V: TRBV10-3
size: many
D: NA
J: TRBJ2-5
DNA: TGTGCCATCAAGAGGTCGGGGGACAGCCAAGAGACCCAGTACTTC
CDR3: CAIKRSGDSQETQYF

V: TRBV3-1
size: NA
D: NA
J: TRBJ2-2
DNA: TGTGCCAGCAGCTCAAGACAATACACCGGGGAGCTGTTTTTT
CDR3: CASSSRQYTGELFF

V: TRBV5-1
size: few
D: TRBD2
J: TRBJ2-1
DNA: TGCGCCAGCAGCTTGGCGGGAGGGCCGAAAGGGGATGAGCAGTTCTTC
CDR3: CASSLAGGPKGDEQFF

V: TRBV7-9
size: NA
D: NA
J: TRBJ2-7
DNA: TGTGCCAGCAGGAAGGGAGAAACGGACAGCCCGGCCTACGAGCAGTACTTC
CDR3: CASRKGETDSPAYEQYF

V: TRBV12-3/TRBV12-4
size: many
D: NA
J: TRBJ2-5
DNA: TGTGCCAGCAGTCCCGCGCTCCAAGAGACCCAGTACTTC
CDR3: CASSPALQETQYF

V: TRBV28
size: many
D: NA
J: TRBJ1-3
DNA: TGTGCCAGCAGTCTCGAGGCTAACACCATATATTTT
CDR3: CASSLEANTIYF

V: TRBV5-5
size: few
D: NA
J: TRBJ1-1
DNA: TGTGCCAGCAGCTTGGATGGGGGCCCTGAAGCTTTCTTT
CDR3: CASSLDGGPEAFF

V: TRBV6-2/TRBV6-3
size: NA
D: TRBD2
J: TRBJ2-1
DNA: TGTGCCAGCAGATCGGGGGGAGTGAATGAGCAGTTCTTC
CDR3: CASRSGGVNEQFF

V: TRBV29-1
size: many
D: TRBD1
J: TRBJ2-1
DNA: TGCAGCGGAGGACAGGGATCCTCCTACAATGAGCAGTTCTTC
CDR3: CSGGQGSSYNEQFF

V: TRBV27
size: many
D: NA
J: TRBJ2-4
DNA: TGTGCCAGCAGACCCTCCCCGGTAGGACTGAGACTAGCCAAAAACATTCAGTACTTC
CDR3: CASRPSPVGLRLAKNIQYF

V: TRBV2
size: few
D: NA
J: TRBJ1-6
DNA: TGTGCCAGCAGTGCCCAGGGACCTATTTATGATTCACCCCTCCACTTT
CDR3: CASSAQGPIYDSPLHF

V: TRBV9
size: few
D: NA
J: TRBJ2-2
DNA: TGTGCCAGCACCTTCGGGGCTGCCGGGGAGCTGTTTTTT
CDR3: CASTFGAAGELFF

V: TRBV29-1
size: few
D: NA
J: TRBJ1-4
DNA: TGCAGCGTTGGGGATGAAAAACTGTTTTTT
CDR3: CSVGDEKLFF

V: TRBV5-4
size: few
D: NA
J: TRBJ2-5
DNA: TGTGCCAGCAGCACGATCGGGTCGGAGACCCAGTACTTC
CDR3: CASSTIGSETQYF